A few counts support the clone carrying this TCR beta chain. Antigen specificity is unknown. The TCR beta libraries were generated through quantitative 5'-RACE incorporating molecular barcodes. TCRdb re-called the 5' RACE reads with MiXCR, one entry per CDR3 protein. The sample has 200,000 to 250,000 distinct CDR3 sequences, about 6.7% seen once. The sample comes from a study of CD8 T cells in ankylosing spondylitis. Trimming took 0 bases from V and 4 from J; bases not matched to a gene: 6. The CDR3 has 16 residues. CDR1 MNHEY and CDR2 SVGEGT come from the germline V gene. Study observations and caveats: The study looked at matched synovial fluid samples from ankylosing spondylitis patients. Disease-linked clones were reported to be significantly enriched there. A TCR beta motif of several highly homologous variants seemed to mark ankylosing spondylitis blood.

The TCR was taken from a male donor with ankylosing spondylitis. Sequenced input: blood, either unsorted or a sorted T cell fraction (not recorded which). V and J are TRBV6-2 or TRBV6-3 and TRBJ2-1; 7 bases map to TRBD2. Here the CDR3 DNA reads TGTGCCAGCAGTTACTCATCGCGGGAGAATTACAATGAGCAGTTCTTC. It specifies CASSYSSRENYNEQFF.